The rows below give T cell receptor beta chains drawn from one sample of a study of T cell changes during pregnancy in multiple sclerosis. Assay used: immunoSEQ multiplex PCR; TCRdb lists only in-frame clones, some missing. The sample lists about 18,000 clones; about 85% were seen once. The specimen comprised CD8+ T cells from peripheral blood mononuclear cells, sampled after pregnancy. These receptors all stem from a female donor with multiple sclerosis, enrolled in a pregnancy study. Both conserved end residues are part of each CDR3. D genes are given only for firm matches. Not all rows give a size; the values are once, few, many and, for expanded clones, a class.

abundance: .; v_gene: TRBV29-1; d_gene: .; j_gene: TRBJ2-1; CDR3nt: TGCAGCGTTGAAGAGCCCCACCGCGGCAGCTCCTACAATGAGCAGTTCTTC; CDR3aa: CSVEEPHRGSSYNEQFF
abundance: .; v_gene: TRBV19; d_gene: .; j_gene: TRBJ2-7; CDR3nt: TGTGCCAGTAGTATTGGCATCTCCTACGAGCAGTACTTC; CDR3aa: CASSIGISYEQYF
abundance: .; v_gene: TRBV6-4; d_gene: .; j_gene: TRBJ2-1; CDR3nt: TGTGCCAGCAGGCCCGAAGGGGGGGATTACAATGAGCAGTTCTTC; CDR3aa: CASRPEGGDYNEQFF
abundance: .; v_gene: TRBV7-2; d_gene: TRBD2; j_gene: TRBJ2-3; CDR3nt: TGTGCCAGCAGCTTAGGGTTCGCGGGAGGGCTGGCAGATACGCAGTATTTT; CDR3aa: CASSLGFAGGLADTQYF
abundance: many; v_gene: TRBV19; d_gene: .; j_gene: TRBJ2-7; CDR3nt: TGTGCCAGTAGTATTTCGTCCCGTGACTTCTCCTACGAGCAGTACTTC; CDR3aa: CASSISSRDFSYEQYF
abundance: once; v_gene: TRBV19; d_gene: .; j_gene: TRBJ1-1; CDR3nt: TGTGCCAGTAGTACCCGGACTGATGAGAACACTGAAGCTTTCTTT; CDR3aa: CASSTRTDENTEAFF
abundance: .; v_gene: TRBV19; d_gene: .; j_gene: TRBJ1-5; CDR3nt: TGTGCCAGTGTGGAGCCGGGACTCAATCAGCCCCAGCATTTT; CDR3aa: CASVEPGLNQPQHF
abundance: .; v_gene: TRBV5-1; d_gene: .; j_gene: TRBJ2-5; CDR3nt: TGCGCCAGCAGGTTCCACAGGGTTCTCGGAGAGACCCAGTACTTC; CDR3aa: CASRFHRVLGETQYF
abundance: .; v_gene: TRBV25-1; d_gene: .; j_gene: TRBJ1-5; CDR3nt: TGTGCCAGCAGTGAAAGGGGGATATATCAGCCCCAGCATTTT; CDR3aa: CASSERGIYQPQHF
abundance: once; v_gene: TRBV19; d_gene: .; j_gene: TRBJ1-1; CDR3nt: TGTGCCAGTAGTATAGGGCGTCCGGAGGGAGCTTTCTTT; CDR3aa: CASSIGRPEGAFF
abundance: .; v_gene: TRBV28; d_gene: .; j_gene: TRBJ1-5; CDR3nt: TGTGCCAGCAGTCCCGACAGGAATAGCAATCAGCCCCAGCATTTT; CDR3aa: CASSPDRNSNQPQHF
abundance: .; v_gene: TRBV6-4; d_gene: .; j_gene: TRBJ2-3; CDR3nt: TGTGCCAGCAGCGGGGGAACTAGCACAGATACGCAGTATTTT; CDR3aa: CASSGGTSTDTQYF
abundance: .; v_gene: TRBV6-5; d_gene: TRBD2; j_gene: TRBJ2-7; CDR3nt: TGTGCCAGCAGTTCGGGACTAGCGGGAGCCTTAGCCGAGCAGTACTTC; CDR3aa: CASSSGLAGALAEQYF
abundance: .; v_gene: TRBV5-1; d_gene: TRBD1; j_gene: TRBJ2-1; CDR3nt: TGCGCCAGCAGCTTGGCTACCGAGGACAGGGGGCTGTCCTACAATGAGCAGTTCTTC; CDR3aa: CASSLATEDRGLSYNEQFF
abundance: once; v_gene: TRBV7-9; d_gene: .; j_gene: TRBJ2-7; CDR3nt: TGTGCCAGCAGCTTATCGAACTCTCCGGGAGAGCAGTACTTC; CDR3aa: CASSLSNSPGEQYF
abundance: once; v_gene: TRBV27; d_gene: .; j_gene: TRBJ2-3; CDR3nt: TGTGCCAGCAGTTTAGTCGGGAGCCAGAGCACAGATACGCAGTATTTT; CDR3aa: CASSLVGSQSTDTQYF
abundance: .; v_gene: TRBV28; d_gene: .; j_gene: TRBJ2-7; CDR3nt: TGTGCCAGCAGTTTCCCGGGAAGCCAGAGGGAGCAGTACTTC; CDR3aa: CASSFPGSQREQYF
abundance: .; v_gene: TRBV5-1; d_gene: .; j_gene: TRBJ1-1; CDR3nt: TGCGCCAGCAGCTTGGTTACAGCAACTGAAGCTTTCTTT; CDR3aa: CASSLVTATEAFF
abundance: .; v_gene: TRBV7-8; d_gene: TRBD1; j_gene: TRBJ1-1; CDR3nt: TGTGCCAGCAGCCCGACAGGGAGTAACACTGAAGCTTTCTTT; CDR3aa: CASSPTGSNTEAFF
abundance: .; v_gene: TRBV6-4; d_gene: .; j_gene: TRBJ2-2; CDR3nt: TGTGCCAGCAGTGCCCACTCGTCCCCGGGGTCCGGGGAGCTGTTTTTT; CDR3aa: CASSAHSSPGSGELFF
abundance: .; v_gene: TRBV15; d_gene: .; j_gene: TRBJ2-1; CDR3nt: TGTGCCACCAGCAGAGGTCGCGGAGGTGGCGATGAGCAGTTCTTC; CDR3aa: CATSRGRGGGDEQFF
abundance: .; v_gene: TRBV27; d_gene: .; j_gene: TRBJ2-7; CDR3nt: TGTGCCAGCAGTTTATCGTACAGCTACGAGCAGTACTTC; CDR3aa: CASSLSYSYEQYF
abundance: once; v_gene: TRBV4-1; d_gene: TRBD2; j_gene: TRBJ2-7; CDR3nt: TGCGCCAGCAGCCAAGTCCTGGCGGGAGGAAACGAGCAGTACTTC; CDR3aa: CASSQVLAGGNEQYF
abundance: .; v_gene: TRBV15; d_gene: .; j_gene: TRBJ2-7; CDR3nt: TGTGCCACCAGCACCGGGGGAGAAAGCTCCTACGAGCAGTACTTC; CDR3aa: CATSTGGESSYEQYF
abundance: .; v_gene: TRBV5-8; d_gene: .; j_gene: TRBJ1-1; CDR3nt: TGTGCCAGCAGCTTGGCGGGAAGCACTGAAGCTTTCTTT; CDR3aa: CASSLAGSTEAFF
abundance: .; v_gene: TRBV11-2; d_gene: .; j_gene: TRBJ2-1; CDR3nt: TGTGCCAGCAGCTCGGTGGGGGGGGCGAGGAATGAGCAGTTCTTC; CDR3aa: CASSSVGGARNEQFF
abundance: .; v_gene: TRBV19; d_gene: .; j_gene: TRBJ2-6; CDR3nt: TGTGCCAGTAGTATTTTCAGCGATATCTCTGGGGCCAACGTCCTGACTTTC; CDR3aa: CASSIFSDISGANVLTF
abundance: .; v_gene: TRBV4-1; d_gene: .; j_gene: TRBJ2-6; CDR3nt: TGCGCCAGCAGCCAAGATTCCTCCTCTGGGGCCAACGTCCTGACTTTC; CDR3aa: CASSQDSSSGANVLTF
abundance: .; v_gene: TRBV30; d_gene: .; j_gene: TRBJ1-4; CDR3nt: TGTGCCTGGACAGGGATTGGAGAAAAACTGTTTTTT; CDR3aa: CAWTGIGEKLFF
abundance: .; v_gene: TRBV6-6; d_gene: .; j_gene: TRBJ1-5; CDR3nt: TGTGCCAGCAGTCCTTCGTCGTCGGGCAATCAGCCCCAGCATTTT; CDR3aa: CASSPSSSGNQPQHF
abundance: .; v_gene: TRBV27; d_gene: TRBD1; j_gene: TRBJ2-7; CDR3nt: TGTGCCAGCAAGGGACAGGGCTCCTACGAGCAGTACTTC; CDR3aa: CASKGQGSYEQYF
abundance: .; v_gene: TRBV7-9; d_gene: TRBD1; j_gene: TRBJ2-7; CDR3nt: TGTGCCAGCAGCTTAGGACGAGGGACAGCCTACGAGCAGTACTTC; CDR3aa: CASSLGRGTAYEQYF
abundance: .; v_gene: TRBV30; d_gene: .; j_gene: TRBJ1-1; CDR3nt: TGTGCCTGGAGTGTACAGCATAATGAAGCTTTCTTT; CDR3aa: CAWSVQHNEAFF
abundance: .; v_gene: TRBV28; d_gene: .; j_gene: TRBJ1-4; CDR3nt: TGTGCCAGCAGCCAGGGCGTAACAACTAATGAAAAACTGTTTTTT; CDR3aa: CASSQGVTTNEKLFF
abundance: .; v_gene: TRBV6-5; d_gene: TRBD1; j_gene: TRBJ1-2; CDR3nt: TGTGCCAGCAGTGCCTCGGGACAGGGGATTAATGGCTACACCTTC; CDR3aa: CASSASGQGINGYTF
abundance: once; v_gene: TRBV28; d_gene: .; j_gene: TRBJ1-4; CDR3nt: TGTGCCAGCAGTTTATGGAACTCCGCAACTAATGAAAAACTGTTTTTT; CDR3aa: CASSLWNSATNEKLFF
abundance: .; v_gene: TRBV18; d_gene: TRBD2; j_gene: TRBJ2-2; CDR3nt: TGTGCCAGCTCACCAAACAGGGCTAGGCTAGCGGGAGGGGTTGAGAGGACCGGGGAGCTGTTTTTT; CDR3aa: CASSPNRARLAGGVERTGELFF
abundance: .; v_gene: TRBV27; d_gene: .; j_gene: TRBJ1-5; CDR3nt: TGTGCCAGCAGTTTAGGAGGACGCAATCAGCCCCAGCATTTT; CDR3aa: CASSLGGRNQPQHF
abundance: .; v_gene: TRBV29-1; d_gene: TRBD2; j_gene: TRBJ2-1; CDR3nt: TGCAGCGAAACTAGCGGGAGGACCAATGAGCAGTTCTTC; CDR3aa: CSETSGRTNEQFF
abundance: .; v_gene: TRBV25-1; d_gene: .; j_gene: TRBJ1-5; CDR3nt: TGTGCCAGCAGCCAACAGGGAATGCAGCCCCAGCATTTT; CDR3aa: CASSQQGMQPQHF
abundance: .; v_gene: TRBV4-3; d_gene: TRBD2; j_gene: TRBJ2-7; CDR3nt: TGCGCCAGCAGCCAAGGGAGCGGGGGGGCCTACGAGCAGTACTTC; CDR3aa: CASSQGSGGAYEQYF
abundance: .; v_gene: TRBV5-8; d_gene: TRBD1; j_gene: TRBJ2-1; CDR3nt: TGTGCCAGCAGTTTTGCAGGGGGCAATGAGCAGTTCTTC; CDR3aa: CASSFAGGNEQFF
abundance: once; v_gene: TRBV9; d_gene: TRBD2; j_gene: TRBJ2-5; CDR3nt: TGTGCCAGCAGCGTAGACAGCGGGGGGATACAAGAGACCCAGTACTTC; CDR3aa: CASSVDSGGIQETQYF